One and the same sample provided the 4 T cell receptor beta chains below, sequenced in a study of OX40 agonist ivuxolimab in advanced cancers. Receptors were amplified or captured by the immunoSEQ multiplex PCR assay. This is the immuneACCESS table as TCRdb keeps it, with only in-frame sequences that have V and J called. A part of the clones is gone; compared with another copy, unresolved V genes explain less than half, and the rest is unexplained. A total of over 50,000 clones appear in this sample, approximately 82% of them only once. The ten largest clones capture approximately 4.5% of the sample. Sequences were derived from CD4+ or CD8+ T cells sorted from blood, sampled in a trial of the OX40 agonist ivuxolimab. These receptors all come from an adult with an advanced solid tumor such as melanoma, head and neck, liver or kidney cancer.

The CDR3 here is CASSSSPTTDTQYF. CDR3 DNA: TGTGCCAGCAGCTCGTCCCCTACCACAGATACGCAGTATTTT. This rearrangement joins TRBV7-9 to TRBJ2-3, with D unresolved. The V end lost 4 bases, the J end lost 2 bases, and 10 bases lay between the germline ends. Germline values: CDR1 SEHNR, CDR2 FQNEAQ (reference sequence). The length of the CDR3 is 14 residues.

This chain uses TRBV9 with TRBJ2-5; D is ambiguous. CDR3 length: 16 amino acids. In germline, CDR1 is SGDLS, CDR2 YYNGEE. Trimming took off 0 bases at V and 4 bases at J, with 16 bases between the two ends. CDR3 in DNA: TGTGCCAGCAGCGTAGGGGCCGGCGGCCTCACAGAGACCCAGTACTTC. Translated, it gives CASSVGAGGLTETQYF.

J is TRBJ2-7 and V is TRBV4-1; TRBD2 matches at 9 bases. The CDR3 has 15 amino acids. Germline loops: CDR1 MGHRA, CDR2 YSYEKL. J lost 4 bases, V lost 1 base, and 5 bases had no gene match. The CDR3 DNA sequence: TGCGCCAGCAGCCAAGCGACTAGCGGAGTTTACGAGCAGTACTTC. Protein sequence: CASSQATSGVYEQYF.

The chain joins TRBV20-1 to TRBJ2-7, with D unresolved. The CDR3 loop spans 10 amino acids. CDR1 is DFQATT and CDR2 is SNEGSKA in the germline V gene (reference sequence). Deletions cut 3 bases from V and 5 bases from J, with 5 bases between. The CDR3: CSASGNEQYF. Here the CDR3 DNA reads TGCAGTGCTAGCGGTAACGAGCAGTACTTC.